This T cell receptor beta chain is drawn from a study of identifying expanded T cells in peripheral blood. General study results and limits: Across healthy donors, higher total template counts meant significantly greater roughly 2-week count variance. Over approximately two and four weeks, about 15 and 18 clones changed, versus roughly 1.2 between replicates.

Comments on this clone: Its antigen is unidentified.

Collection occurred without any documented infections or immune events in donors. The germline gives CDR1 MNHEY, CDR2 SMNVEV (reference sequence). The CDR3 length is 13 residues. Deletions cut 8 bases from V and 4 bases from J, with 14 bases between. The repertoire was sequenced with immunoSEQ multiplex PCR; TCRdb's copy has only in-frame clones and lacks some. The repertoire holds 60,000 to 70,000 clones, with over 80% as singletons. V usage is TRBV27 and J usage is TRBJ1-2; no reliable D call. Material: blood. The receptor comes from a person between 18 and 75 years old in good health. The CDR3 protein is CASASQAGYGYTF. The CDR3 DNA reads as TGTGCCAGCGCCTCTCAGGCGGGCTATGGCTACACCTTC.